A single sample is the source of the 21 T cell receptor beta chains below, sequenced in a study of blood T cell repertoires in COVID-19. Clones were sequenced by immunoSEQ multiplex PCR, and TCRdb holds only the in-frame ones, with some missing. The repertoire includes 200,000 to 300,000 clones, approximately 88% of them detected once, and 2.5% to 3.5% sits in the top ten. Sequences were obtained from PBMCs or T cells enriched from blood (not recorded which). These receptors all stem from a woman aged 40 to 50 who had been exposed to COVID-19.

The chain links TRBV29-1 to TRBJ2-7; possibly TRBD1 or TRBD2 for D (5 bases each). The CDR3 has 12 residues. Germline V gene sequence: CDR1 SQVTM, CDR2 ANQGSEA. V was shortened by 7 bases and J by 2 bases, with 12 bases between the two germline ends. The CDR3: CSGGWGTYEQYF. In DNA, the CDR3 is TGCAGCGGGGGGTGGGGCACCTACGAGCAGTACTTC.

In its sample, this clone was seen once. This chain joins TRBV12-3 or TRBV12-4 and TRBJ1-2; 8 positions match TRBD1. V lost 1 base, J lost 6 bases, and 1 base stayed unmatched. The CDR3 totals 13 residues. The DNA of the CDR3 is TGTGCCAGCAGTTTAGGGACAGGGCATGGCTACACCTTC. Translated, it gives CASSLGTGHGYTF.

The chain joins TRBV18 to TRBJ2-4; 8 bases fit TRBD1. From germline, CDR1 is KGHSH and CDR2 LQKENI. V lost 3 bases and J lost 6; bases outside the gene matches: 4. This CDR3 has 14 amino acids. Here the CDR3 DNA reads TGTGCCAGCTCACCCCCTGGACAGGGAAACATTCAGTACTTC. Translated: CASSPPGQGNIQYF. The full variable domain, rest sourced from reference TRBV18 and TRBJ2-4, is NAGVMQNPRHLVRRRGQEARLRCSPMKGHSHVYWYRQLPEEGLKFMVYLQKENIIDESGMPKERFSAEFPKEGPSILRIQQVVRGDSAAYFCASSPPGQGNIQYFGAGTRLSVL.

This clone was seen just once. The V and J genes are TRBV3-1 (or the pseudogene TRBV3-2) and TRBJ2-1, with 8 bases that match TRBD1. CDR3 size: 16 residues. J lost 6 bases, V lost 4 bases, and 11 bases had no gene match. The germline V gene encodes CDR1 LGHDT and CDR2 YNNKEL (reference sequence). The CDR3 region has the DNA TGTGCCAGCAGCCCGCCGTGGCAGGGGGCGGGCAATGAGCAGTTCTTC. It specifies CASSPPWQGAGNEQFF.

This chain joins TRBV10-3 and TRBJ2-5; TRBD2 agrees at 11 bases. The junction had 5 bases not matched to a gene; V was cut back by 6 bases and J by 2 bases. The CDR3 extends over 15 amino acids. Germline CDR1 reads ENHRY; CDR2 reads SYGVKD. The CDR3, as DNA: TGTGCCATCAGCGCAGGGACTAGCGGACAAGAGACCCAGTACTTC. This encodes CAISAGTSGQETQYF.

The chain uses TRBV7-8 and TRBJ2-1; 9 positions agree with TRBD2. Germline V CDR1 and CDR2: SGHVS, FQNEAQ. The V segment lost 6 bases and the J segment 0 bases; nucleotides outside the gene matches: 6. This CDR3 has 16 amino acids. CDR3 coding DNA: TGTGCCAGCAGAGCTAGCGGGACGAGCTCCTACAATGAGCAGTTCTTC. The encoded protein is CASRASGTSSYNEQFF.

This rearrangement joins TRBV5-4 to TRBJ2-7; 9 nucleotides match TRBD1. CDR1 is SGHNT and CDR2 is YYREEE in the germline V gene (reference sequence). V dropped 4 bases and J dropped 3; count of bases not matched to a gene: 17. The CDR3 length is 18 residues. The CDR3 DNA sequence: TGTGCCAGCAGCAAGGACAGGGGAGGACCCCCCGGGAACTACGAGCAGTACTTC. It codes for CASSKDRGGPPGNYEQYF.

This chain uses TRBV6-2 or TRBV6-3 with TRBJ1-2; D gene uncertain. Germline V gene lookup returns CDR1 MNHEY and CDR2 SVGEGT. The CDR3 is made up of 14 amino acids. Trimming stripped 2 bases from V and 4 bases from J, with 11 bases between. Here the CDR3 reads CASSYTKTGYGYTF. The CDR3, as DNA: TGTGCCAGCAGTTACACCAAGACGGGCTATGGCTACACCTTC.

The V gene is TRBV18, the J gene TRBJ2-1; D might be TRBD2 (5 bases). The germline V and J ends were trimmed by 3 bases and 9 bases, with 12 bases remaining between them. The CDR3 loop spans 13 amino acids. Per the germline V gene, CDR1 is KGHSH and CDR2 is LQKENI. The CDR3 loop reads CASSPAEGGEQFF. CDR3 coding DNA: TGTGCCAGCTCACCGGCAGAGGGCGGTGAGCAGTTCTTC.

The chain has TRBV7-7 and TRBJ2-2; the D gene could be TRBD1 or TRBD2 (6 bases each). This CDR3 has 14 residues. Germline V gene lookup returns CDR1 SSHAT and CDR2 FNYEAQ (reference sequence). The CDR3 spells CASGFSGATGELFF. The DNA of the CDR3 is TGTGCTAGCGGATTTTCAGGGGCCACCGGGGAGCTGTTTTTT. The full variable domain, with the rest looked up from reference TRBV7-7 and TRBJ2-2, is GAGVSQSPRYKVTKRGQDVTLRCDPISSHATLYWYQQALGQGPEFLTYFNYEAQPDKSGLPSDRFSAERPEGSISTLTIQRTEQRDSAMYRCASGFSGATGELFFGEGSRLTVL.

V and J are TRBV6-1 and TRBJ1-4, with D maybe TRBD1 (5 bases). Trimming cost V 1 base and J 5 bases, with 20 bases left between them. CDR3 size: 18 residues. CDR1 is MNHNS and CDR2 is SASEGT in the germline V gene. The CDR3 region has the DNA TGTGCCAGCAGTGAAGGGCCGCTTTCCGGGACTAGGAATGAAAAACTGTTTTTT. Protein product: CASSEGPLSGTRNEKLFF.

The CDR3 DNA reads as TGTGCCAGCTCACCACAGGTTGGCGGGAGCGCCGAGCAGTACGTC. Translation gives CASSPQVGGSAEQYV. The rearrangement joins TRBV18 to TRBJ2-7, with 7 bases aligning to TRBD2. The trim removed 1 base at V and 6 bases at J, leaving 9 bases unmatched. This CDR3 comprises 15 residues. Germline CDR1 and CDR2: KGHSH and LQKENI.

The chain uses TRBV9 and TRBJ1-3; possible D gene TRBD1, 5 bases. Deletions cut 8 bases from V and 0 bases from J, with 12 bases between. Germline V CDR1 and CDR2: SGDLS, YYNGEE. The CDR3 has 14 residues. CDR3 residues: CASTRGDSGNTIYF. Written as DNA, the CDR3 is TGTGCCAGTACTCGGGGGGACTCTGGAAACACCATATATTTT.

The rearrangement joins TRBV7-3 to TRBJ1-5; 7 bases match TRBD1. Germline lookup yields CDR1 SGHTA and CDR2 FQGTGA. V lost 3 bases, J lost 4 bases, and 12 bases stayed unmatched. The CDR3 has 17 amino acids. CDR3 nucleotide sequence: TGTGCCAGCAGCTTTCTCGGGACAGTGCCTGTTAATCAGCCCCAGCATTTT. Amino acids: CASSFLGTVPVNQPQHF.

J is TRBJ2-1 and V is TRBV25-1; tentative D call: TRBD2 (7 bases). Trimming shortened V by 1 base and J by 7 bases, and 17 bases separated the two germline ends. The CDR3 consists of 16 residues. The germline CDR1 and CDR2 sequences are MGHDK and SYGVNS. CDR3 amino acids: CASSELGAGVWNEQFF. CDR3 DNA: TGTGCCAGCAGTGAATTGGGGGCGGGAGTATGGAATGAGCAGTTCTTC.

The chain combines TRBV29-1 with TRBJ1-2, with 8 nucleotides matching TRBD1. V lost 6 bases to trimming and J lost 7 bases; unmatched junction nucleotides: 19. CDR1 and CDR2 (germline): SQVTM, ANQGSEA. The CDR3 length is 16 residues. In nucleotides, the CDR3 is TGCAGCGTCGACTCCCCCATCTTGACAGGGGATAGTGGCTACACCTTC. This sequence encodes CSVDSPILTGDSGYTF.

The chain links TRBV6-5 to TRBJ1-5; D unclear. Germline CDR1 reads MNHEY; CDR2 reads SVGAGI. The V end lost 2 bases, the J end lost 7 bases, and 9 bases lay between the germline ends. The CDR3 is 13 amino acids. DNA of the CDR3: TGTGCCAGCAGTTACAGCGGACGACAGCCCCAGCATTTT. This codes for CASSYSGRQPQHF.

This chain links TRBV9 with TRBJ1-1, with a possible D match to TRBD1 (5 bases). The germline V and J ends were trimmed by 1 base and 8 bases, with 12 bases remaining between them. Germline CDR1 is SGDLS and CDR2 is YYNGEE. The CDR3 is 13 residues long. Written as DNA, the CDR3 is TGTGCCAGCAGCGTAAAAGCCACAGGCGAAGCTTTCTTT. Protein sequence: CASSVKATGEAFF.

V and J are TRBV5-6 and TRBJ2-3; 8 nucleotides line up with TRBD2. This CDR3 comprises 16 residues. Trimming took 2 bases from V and 5 from J; bases not matched to a gene: 10. Germline CDR1 and CDR2: SGHDT and YYEEEE. The CDR3 here is CASSLYSAGGGDTQYF. The CDR3 nucleotides read TGTGCCAGCAGCTTATATAGCGCGGGAGGAGGAGATACGCAGTATTTT.

V is TRBV27 and J is TRBJ2-1; D remains ambiguous. The CDR3 is 14 amino acids. Germline values: CDR1 MNHEY, CDR2 SMNVEV (reference sequence). V dropped 4 bases and J dropped 0 bases, with 7 bases sitting between them. The CDR3 loop is CASSSLSSYNEQFF. The CDR3 bases are TGTGCCAGCAGTTCCCTGAGCTCCTACAATGAGCAGTTCTTC.

This clone occurred a few times. The gene calls are TRBV7-8 and TRBJ2-7, with TRBD2 identical over 9 bases. Per germline, CDR1 SGHVS and CDR2 FQNEAQ. The junction had 9 bases not matched to a gene; V was cut back by 2 bases and J by 4 bases. This CDR3 is 16 amino acids long. The CDR3 nucleotides are TGTGCCAGCAGCTTATTGGGTAGCGGGAGCACTTACGAGCAGTACGTC. It specifies CASSLLGSGSTYEQYV.